These 28 T cell receptor beta chains were all obtained from the same sample, sequenced in a study of T cells in Graves' hyperthyroidism and ophthalmopathy. RNA transcripts provided the source from which TCR beta CDR3 regions were amplified. The primer set for the first-round RT-PCR of the TCR CDR3 was HTBI. TCRdb reprocessed the multiplex PCR reads via MiXCR and lists one record per CDR3 protein. The data contain roughly 560,000 distinct CDR3 sequences, roughly 14% of them singletons. Material for sequencing was blood. Source of these receptors: a woman aged 40 to 50 with Graves' ophthalmopathy.

This clonotype was seen ten or more times. This sequence joins TRBV7-8 and TRBJ2-2, with TRBD2 matching 9 bases. The CDR3 totals 15 residues. J gave up 6 bases and V 3 bases, and 5 bases lay outside the gene matches. The V gene's germline CDR1 is SGHVS and CDR2 FQNEAQ. In DNA form, the CDR3 reads TGTGCCAGCAGCTTCCAAGCGGGAGGTTCCGGGGAGCTGTTTTTT. This sequence encodes CASSFQAGGSGELFF.

The rearrangement joins TRBV14 to TRBJ2-5; 9 bases line up with TRBD2. V lost 2 bases to trimming and J lost 5 bases; unmatched junction nucleotides: 12. CDR3 length: 17 residues. Germline loops: CDR1 SGHDN, CDR2 FVKESK. Here the CDR3 reads CASSQPTLRGLAETQYF. The CDR3 DNA sequence: TGTGCCAGCAGCCAACCCACACTAAGAGGACTAGCGGAGACCCAGTACTTC.

In its sample, this clonotype was seen many times. V gene TRBV20-1 combines with J gene TRBJ1-1, with a weak D call TRBD1 (5 bases). CDR1 is DFQATT, CDR2 SNEGSKA, per germline (reference sequence). V shed 3 bases and J shed 1 base, with 9 bases lying between them. This CDR3 is 13 amino acids long. CDR3 in amino acids: CSARFGGNTEAFF. In DNA, the CDR3 is TGCAGTGCTAGGTTTGGGGGGAACACTGAAGCTTTCTTT.

This clonotype has only a few counts. This rearrangement joins TRBV30 to TRBJ2-7; TRBD2 matches at 15 bases. This CDR3 region has 19 residues. Trimming took 2 bases from V and 6 from J; bases not matched to a gene: 17. Germline values: CDR1 GTSNPN, CDR2 SVGIG (reference sequence). The CDR3 DNA reads TGTGCCTGGAGTTTTTACCGGACTAGCGGGAGGGCCGGTTCACGCGAGCAGTACTTC. As protein: CAWSFYRTSGRAGSREQYF.

This clonotype occurred many times. The chain employs TRBV28 and TRBJ2-7, with TRBD2 identical over 7 bases. Germline loops: CDR1 MDHEN, CDR2 SYDVKM. V shed 3 bases and J 3 bases; nucleotides not matched to a gene: 17. The CDR3 loop spans 18 amino acids. DNA for the CDR3: TGTGCCAGCAGTTTCCCGGCTAGCGGAAAGAAGGGTAGCTACGAGCAGTACTTC. This encodes CASSFPASGKKGSYEQYF.

This clonotype was seen more than once but under ten times. This chain connects TRBV6-2 or TRBV6-3 to TRBJ2-3; no firm D call. CDR3 size: 18 residues. V dropped 0 bases and J dropped 1 base, with 17 bases sitting between them. Germline CDR1 reads MNHEY; CDR2 reads SVGEGT. The CDR3 DNA follows: TGTGCCAGCAGTTACTCGAGGCTGGGATTGGGCGGCACAGATACGCAGTATTTT. Protein product: CASSYSRLGLGGTDTQYF.

This clonotype was seen ten or more times. DNA for the CDR3: TGTGCTAGTGGTCCCGGACTAGCGGGAACACAGTACTTC. This codes for CASGPGLAGTQYF. The chain recombines TRBV12-5 with TRBJ2-7; 12 nucleotides agree with TRBD2. The V gene's germline CDR1 is LGHNT and CDR2 FRNRAP. The CDR3 covers 13 residues. Unmatched junction bases numbered 6, after V lost 5 bases and J lost 10 bases.

This clonotype was recorded many times. The chain carries TRBV30 and TRBJ1-1, with D tentatively TRBD1 (6 bases). This CDR3 comprises 13 residues. Germline values: CDR1 GTSNPN, CDR2 SVGIG (reference sequence). The V end was cut by 3 bases, the J end by 7 bases, with 15 bases between. In DNA, the CDR3 is TGTGCCTGGAGCCTGCCGGGGGGACATGAAGCTTTCTTT. The encoded protein is CAWSLPGGHEAFF. Together with reference TRBV30 and TRBJ1-1, the CDR3 gives the full variable domain: SQTIHQWPATLVQPVGSPLSLECTVEGTSNPNLYWYRQAAGRGLQLLFYSVGIGQISSEVPQNLSASRPQDRQFILSSKKLLLSDSGFYLCAWSLPGGHEAFFGQGTRLTVV.

This clonotype came up a few times. The gene calls are TRBV6-5 and TRBJ2-7, with 13 bases aligning to TRBD2. The CDR3 totals 17 residues. Per germline, CDR1 MNHEY and CDR2 SVGAGI. The V and J ends lost 4 bases and 3 bases, in that order; junction bases with no gene match: 9. DNA for the CDR3: TGTGCCAGCAGTTCGGGACTAGCGGGAAGGTTCGGCTACGAGCAGTACTTC. Translation gives CASSSGLAGRFGYEQYF.

This clonotype has ten or more counts. The V and J genes are TRBV9 and TRBJ2-6, with unresolved D. The CDR3 sequence is 18 residues long. Germline-derived CDR1 and CDR2 are SGDLS and YYNGEE. The V end lost 0 bases, the J end lost 0 bases, and 13 bases lay between the germline ends. The CDR3 spells CASSVARQVPSGANVLTF. As DNA, the CDR3 is TGTGCCAGCAGCGTAGCTCGGCAGGTACCCTCTGGGGCCAACGTCCTGACTTTC.

This clonotype was picked up a small number of times. The chain carries TRBV4-1 and TRBJ1-1, with D unresolved. This CDR3 is 14 amino acids long. Germline assignment: CDR1 MGHRA and CDR2 YSYEKL. The germline V and J ends were trimmed by 5 bases and 4 bases, with 14 bases remaining between them. CDR3 residues: CASSVRTAGTEAFF. The CDR3, as DNA: TGCGCCAGCAGCGTCCGGACCGCGGGCACTGAAGCTTTCTTT.

This clonotype occurred many times. V gene TRBV29-1 combines with J gene TRBJ2-7; tentatively, D is TRBD1 (5 bases). The germline V and J ends were trimmed by 4 bases and 4 bases, with 11 bases remaining between them. The CDR3 totals 12 residues. CDR1 and CDR2 from the germline V gene are SQVTM and ANQGSEA. CDR3 nucleotides: TGCAGCGTTGCCCTCGACAGTTACGAGCAGTACTTC. Its translation is CSVALDSYEQYF.

This clonotype came up many times. The gene calls are TRBV2 and TRBJ2-7; 7 positions match TRBD2. Germline-derived CDR1 and CDR2 are SNHLY and FYNNEI. The CDR3 runs 16 residues. Trimming removed 1 base from V and 3 bases from J; junction bases left unmatched: 9. CDR3 loop: CASSEGLAGVLYEQYF. The DNA for the CDR3 is TGTGCCAGCAGTGAAGGGCTGGCGGGAGTTCTCTACGAGCAGTACTTC.

This clonotype was observed many times. The V gene is TRBV7-2, the J gene TRBJ2-5; 7 positions agree with TRBD2. The J segment lost 4 bases and the V segment lost 2 bases, leaving 4 bases of the junction unmatched. Germline lookup yields CDR1 SGHTA and CDR2 FQGNSA. The CDR3 is 14 amino acids. For the CDR3, the DNA is TGTGCCAGCAGCTTACTCAGGGAGGGAGAGACCCAGTACTTC. It is translated as CASSLLREGETQYF.

This clonotype was found many times. The rearrangement uses TRBV4-2 and TRBJ2-5, with 7 nucleotides matching TRBD1. CDR1 and CDR2 from the germline V gene are LGHNA and YNFKEQ. This CDR3 spans 15 amino acids. Germline trimming cut 0 bases from V and 5 bases from J; bases unmatched to any gene: 6. CDR3 DNA: TGTGCCAGCAGCCAAGAACTAGGACAGGAGGAGACCCAGTACTTC. As protein: CASSQELGQEETQYF.

This clonotype came up many times. The rearrangement joins TRBV30 to TRBJ1-1, with D uncertain. Trimming took off 2 bases at V and 1 base at J, with 8 bases between the two ends. The CDR3 loop spans 13 amino acids. Germline V CDR1 and CDR2: GTSNPN, SVGIG (reference sequence). CDR3 in amino acids: CAWSLDPNTEAFF. The CDR3 nucleotides read TGTGCCTGGAGTCTAGACCCGAACACTGAAGCTTTCTTT.

This clonotype was recorded only once. A much larger clonotype is one base distant, so this may be a read error. The rearrangement links TRBV6-1 to TRBJ2-5; D is uncertain. The ends were cut back, 6 bases at V and 3 bases at J, with 11 bases in the middle. CDR3 size: 13 residues. Germline V gene lookup returns CDR1 MNHNS and CDR2 SASEGT. For the CDR3, the DNA is TGTGCCAGCAGCCAACCCTCAAAAGAGACCCAGTACTTC. Translated: CASSQPSKETQYF.

In its sample, this clonotype was seen many times. This chain joins TRBV6-1 and TRBJ2-5, with 12 positions matching TRBD2. With 7 bases clipped from V and 4 bases from J, the junction kept 7 bases outside the gene matches. Germline CDR1 and CDR2: MNHNS and SASEGT. This CDR3 is 15 amino acids long. CDR3 nucleotide sequence: TGTGCCAGCACCGAAGGACTAGCGGGAAGAGAGACCCAGTACTTC. As protein: CASTEGLAGRETQYF.

This clonotype has a count of ten or more. V usage is TRBV20-1 and J usage is TRBJ2-7; D is possibly TRBD1 (5 bases). The V gene's germline CDR1 is DFQATT and CDR2 SNEGSKA (reference sequence). The CDR3 is 14 residues long. With 3 bases removed from V and 2 bases from J, the gap between germline ends came to 14 bases. CDR3 residues: CSASRQGVTYEQYF. The CDR3 DNA reads as TGCAGTGCTAGTAGGCAGGGCGTCACCTACGAGCAGTACTTC.

This clonotype came up many times. The rearrangement joins TRBV25-1 to TRBJ2-5; 9 bases are a match to TRBD2. The CDR3 is made up of 16 amino acids. CDR1 and CDR2 (germline): MGHDK, SYGVNS. Germline trimming cut 1 base from V and 5 bases from J; bases unmatched to any gene: 8. The CDR3 DNA sequence: TGTGCCAGCAGTGAATTTCGCGGGAGGGCCCGGGAGACCCAGTACTTC. Its translation is CASSEFRGRARETQYF.

The genes are TRBV28 and TRBJ1-2, with TRBD1 as a possible D gene (6 bases). The V gene's germline CDR1 is MDHEN and CDR2 SYDVKM. The V gene lost 4 bases and the J gene lost 3 bases, with 18 bases spanning the gap. CDR3 size: 16 residues. CDR3 DNA: TGTGCCAGCAGTTCGGCCCCCGGGGGCGCGGACTATGGCTACACCTTC. Its protein is CASSSAPGGADYGYTF.

This clonotype was observed at least ten times. The gene calls are TRBV5-1 and TRBJ1-1, with 9 positions matching TRBD1. After removal of 1 base from V and 5 bases from J, the junction contained 9 bases not matched to a gene. Germline CDR1 and CDR2: SGHRS and YFSETQ. The CDR3 is 16 amino acids. This CDR3 is CASSLTGGGFLTEAFF. The CDR3 DNA sequence: TGCGCCAGCAGCTTGACAGGGGGCGGTTTCTTAACTGAAGCTTTCTTT.

V and J are TRBV6-5 and TRBJ1-2, with D hard to call. Trimming stripped 4 bases from V and 7 bases from J, with 22 bases between. CDR1 is MNHEY, CDR2 SVGAGI, per germline. There are 16 residues in the CDR3. For the CDR3, the DNA is TGTGCCAGCAGTTTGGAGAGGCGGCCGATGCACGCTGGCTACACCTTC. Amino acids: CASSLERRPMHAGYTF.

This clonotype was seen ten or more times. The rearrangement links TRBV2 to TRBJ1-1, with 9 bases matching TRBD1. The V segment lost 6 bases and the J segment 0 bases; nucleotides outside the gene matches: 2. The length of the CDR3 is 14 residues. The germline V gene has CDR1 SNHLY and CDR2 FYNNEI. The CDR3 DNA is TGTGCCAGCAGGGGACAGGGAGTGAACACTGAAGCTTTCTTT. It translates to CASRGQGVNTEAFF.

This clonotype showed up many times. This rearrangement joins TRBV6-5 to TRBJ2-7; D unresolved. V was shortened by 6 bases and J by 0 bases, with 9 bases between the two germline ends. The germline CDR1 and CDR2 sequences are MNHEY and SVGAGI. CDR3 length equals 13 residues. The CDR3 region is CASRGYSSYEQYF. The CDR3, as DNA: TGTGCCAGCAGGGGCTACAGCTCCTACGAGCAGTACTTC.

This sequence joins TRBV27 and TRBJ1-5, with TRBD1 identical over 7 bases. J was trimmed by 2 bases and V by 5 bases; bases with no gene match: 9. The CDR3 covers 16 residues. Germline CDR1 MNHEY, CDR2 SMNVEV (reference sequence). CDR3 residues: CASSARQGGGNQPQHF. As DNA, the CDR3 is TGTGCCAGCAGTGCCCGACAGGGAGGCGGCAATCAGCCCCAGCATTTT.

Ten or more counts support this clonotype. V gene TRBV10-3 combines with J gene TRBJ1-5; D gene uncertain. Germline CDR1 is ENHRY and CDR2 is SYGVKD. V was trimmed by 2 bases and J by 4 bases, leaving 9 bases between them. The CDR3 is made up of 14 amino acids. CDR3 sequence: CAISEGQANQPQHF. Here the CDR3 DNA reads TGTGCCATCAGTGAGGGCCAGGCGAATCAGCCCCAGCATTTT.

This clonotype was seen at least ten times. J is TRBJ2-5 and V is TRBV11-2, with D uncertain. Germline lookup yields CDR1 SGHAT and CDR2 FQNNGV. CDR3 length equals 14 residues. The V and J ends lost 5 bases and 0 bases respectively, with 10 bases between them. The CDR3: CASSPGPYQETQYF. CDR3 bases: TGTGCCAGCAGCCCTGGACCTTACCAAGAGACCCAGTACTTC.